This T cell receptor beta chain was observed in a study of blood T cell repertoires in COVID-19. Study background: Samples came from the United States, Italy and Spain, spanning acute and convalescent COVID-19.

Trimming took 4 bases from V and 0 from J; bases not matched to a gene: 3. The CDR3 extends over 15 amino acids. The V gene's germline CDR1 is LGHNA and CDR2 YNFKEQ. Enrolment of Seattle patients took place during active infection, and they were followed longitudinally. Authors' analysis steps: Using reference gene primer amplification, nucleated cell counts were estimated. TCRdb's table, derived via immunoSEQ multiplex PCR, lists solely in-frame clones and lacks some. V and J calls plus clone size are reproduced from that table; the DNA served to infer D and trimming. Of some 160,000 clones in the sample, 85% were seen once.

The sequence came from a woman aged 80 or over with COVID-19, enrolled during active disease. V gene TRBV4-2 combines with J gene TRBJ2-1; 7 bases are a match to TRBD2. Sample: peripheral blood. CDR3 sequence: CASSPGGSSYNEQFF. CDR3 coding DNA: TGTGCCAGCAGCCCCGGGGGGAGCTCCTACAATGAGCAGTTCTTC.